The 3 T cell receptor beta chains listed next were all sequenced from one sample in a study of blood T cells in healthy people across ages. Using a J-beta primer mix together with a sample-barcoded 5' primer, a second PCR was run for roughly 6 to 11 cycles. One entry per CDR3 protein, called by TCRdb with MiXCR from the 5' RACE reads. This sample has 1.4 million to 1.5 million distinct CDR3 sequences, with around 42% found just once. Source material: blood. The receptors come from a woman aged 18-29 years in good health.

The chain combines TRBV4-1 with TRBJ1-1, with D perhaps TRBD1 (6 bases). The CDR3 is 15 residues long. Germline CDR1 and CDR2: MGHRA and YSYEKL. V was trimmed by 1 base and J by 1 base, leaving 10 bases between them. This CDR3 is CASSQVPRGNTEAFF. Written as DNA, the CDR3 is TGCGCCAGCAGCCAAGTACCCAGGGGGAACACTGAAGCTTTCTTT.

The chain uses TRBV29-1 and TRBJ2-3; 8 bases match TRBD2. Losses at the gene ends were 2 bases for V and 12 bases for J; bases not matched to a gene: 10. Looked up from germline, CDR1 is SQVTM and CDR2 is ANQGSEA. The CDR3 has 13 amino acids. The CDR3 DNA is TGCAGCGTTGAACGGTCGGGGGGGAGGTATCAGTATTTT. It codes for CSVERSGGRYQYF.

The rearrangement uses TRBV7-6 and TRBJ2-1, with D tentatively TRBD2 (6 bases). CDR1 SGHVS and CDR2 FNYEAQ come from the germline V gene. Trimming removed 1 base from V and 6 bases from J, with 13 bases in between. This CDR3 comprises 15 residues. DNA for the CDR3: TGTGCCAGCAGCTTAGTAATGCGGGGACTCAATGAGCAGTTCTTC. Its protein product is CASSLVMRGLNEQFF.